This is a list of T cell receptor beta chains from one sample in a study of cytomegalovirus exposure and HLA in healthy donors. Measured with immunoSEQ multiplex PCR; TCRdb has only the in-frame clones, and not every one. The sample includes about 110,000 clones. Sequences were obtained from PBMCs. The receptors derive from a man aged 45-60 years in good health and CMV-seronegative. Both conserved end residues are part of each CDR3. The D gene is left open where the match is weak.

TGTGCCAGCAGCACCGGGAGGTCCGGGGAGCTGTTTTTT CASSTGRSGELFF TRBV7-2 TRBD2 13 TRBJ2-2
TGCGCCAGCAGCCATGACAGGGACAATGAGCAGTTCTTC CASSHDRDNEQFF TRBV4-3 TRBD1 13 TRBJ2-1
TGTGCCAGCAGCCCATTCCTGGGGAGACGCACTGAAGCTTTCTTT CASSPFLGRRTEAFF TRBV2 . 15 TRBJ1-1
TGTGCCGGCCCCGGGACAGGGGCCGAGGCGGTAGCGGCTTTCTTT CAGPGTGAEAVAAFF TRBV2 TRBD1 15 TRBJ1-1
TGTGCCAGCAGCTGGGGGGGGCAAGATATTGAGCAGTTCTTC CASSWGGQDIEQFF TRBV11-3 . 14 TRBJ2-1
TGTGCCAGCAGCTCCCGCCGGGAGGCGCGGGGCTACACCTTC CASSSRREARGYTF TRBV7-2 . 14 TRBJ1-2
TGTGCCAGTAGTGCTACTAGCCGGGAGGGTGGTGAGCAGTTCTTC CASSATSREGGEQFF TRBV19 TRBD2 15 TRBJ2-1
TGTGCCAGTAGTATAAGGATCGCTAGCGGGGGAGGCACAGATACGCAGTATTTT CASSIRIASGGGTDTQYF TRBV19 TRBD2 18 TRBJ2-3
TGTGCCAGCAGTTCACGATTCGGCACTGAAGCTTTCTTT CASSSRFGTEAFF TRBV27 . 13 TRBJ1-1
TGTGCCTGGATAAACAGGACCATTAACTATGGCTACACCTTC CAWINRTINYGYTF TRBV30 . 14 TRBJ1-2
TGCGCCAGCAGCCAAGGGTCAGGGGCGCGGAACACCATATATTTT CASSQGSGARNTIYF TRBV4-3 . 15 TRBJ1-3
TGTGCTAGTGGAACTAGCGTCGGCAATGAGCAGTTCTTC CASGTSVGNEQFF TRBV12-5 TRBD2 13 TRBJ2-1
TGTGCCAGTAAGAAGACAGGAAACACTGAAGCTTTCTTT CASKKTGNTEAFF TRBV28 . 13 TRBJ1-1
TGCAGCGTTGAGGGGACCCCAGGGGGAGAGACCCAGTACTTC CSVEGTPGGETQYF TRBV29-1 TRBD1 14 TRBJ2-5
TGTGCCAGCAGCTTAGAGGCGGGTTTTAGGTATGGCTACACCTTC CASSLEAGFRYGYTF TRBV11-2 . 15 TRBJ1-2
TGTGCCACCAGCAGATCAAAGGGGGGCTACACCTTC CATSRSKGGYTF TRBV15 . 12 TRBJ1-2
TGCGCCAGCAGCCAACGATATAGCGGGGCGAACTCCTACAATGAGCAGTTCTTC CASSQRYSGANSYNEQFF TRBV4-3 TRBD2 18 TRBJ2-1
TGTGCCAGCAGTAAGATGACTAGCGGGAGAACAGATACGCAGTATTTT CASSKMTSGRTDTQYF TRBV6-6 TRBD2 16 TRBJ2-3
TGCGCCAGCAGTCATGACACAAAACCCTATGGCTACACCTTC CASSHDTKPYGYTF TRBV5-1 . 14 TRBJ1-2
TGTGCCAGCAGTTCCAGGACGGGGAACTATGGCTACACCTTC CASSSRTGNYGYTF TRBV2 . 14 TRBJ1-2
TGTGCCGTTCAGTACTATGGCTACACCTTC CAVQYYGYTF TRBV2 . 10 TRBJ1-2
TGTGCCAGCAGTGGACAGCCGAACACTGAAGCTTTCTTT CASSGQPNTEAFF TRBV2 . 13 TRBJ1-1
TGTGCCAGCAGTTCAAGGGGACATCCCTACGAGCAGTACTTC CASSSRGHPYEQYF TRBV27 . 14 TRBJ2-7
TGTGCCAGCAGGGCCGCCTTAAGCTCCTACAATGAGCAGTTCTTC CASRAALSSYNEQFF TRBV6-5 . 15 TRBJ2-1
TGCGCCAGCAGCTCTAGCGGGGACATTTACAACACCGGGGAGCTGTTTTTT CASSSSGDIYNTGELFF TRBV5-1 TRBD2 17 TRBJ2-2